One T cell receptor (beta chain) is described in this entry. The CDR3 covers 15 residues. Germline V CDR1 and CDR2: SGHTA, FQGTGA. Trimming at V came to 6 bases and at J to 6 bases, leaving 9 bases not matched to a gene. This specimen comes from a study of blood T cell repertoires in COVID-19. Data came from immunoSEQ multiplex PCR; TCRdb stores just in-frame clones and leaves some out. Of 140,000 to 150,000 clones in the sample, 84% were seen once. The chain combines TRBV7-3 with TRBJ2-1; TRBD1 aligns across 9 bases. Specimen: peripheral blood. This receptor was identified in a human donor in a cohort sampled during active COVID-19. As DNA, the CDR3 is TGTGCCAGCAGTGGAGGACAGGGGACCGGCAATGAGCAGTTCTTC. As protein: CASSGGQGTGNEQFF.